This T cell receptor beta chain was captured in a study of shared clonotypes between healthy human individuals. Study-wide points: The generation probabilities recorded for non-shared clonotypes fell below those of clonotypes shared by all four donors. The study drew on few donors, limiting represented genetic and exposure-history diversity.

Details on this clone: Its antigen is unknown.

V dropped 4 bases and J dropped 4; count of bases not matched to a gene: 6. Germline-derived CDR1 and CDR2 are MNHNS and SASEGT. This CDR3 is 14 amino acids long. DNA at 150 to 200 ng, tens of thousands of T cell genomes, went into sorted-subset replicate PCRs. TCRdb's copy holds only in-frame clones and misses some; the assay was immunoSEQ multiplex PCR. Of 2 million to 2.5 million clones detected, 95% appear once; the ten largest clones hold 0.1% to 0.15%. The chain is built from TRBV6-1 and TRBJ1-2, with TRBD1 matching 7 bases. Sequenced sample: naive CD4+ T cells sorted from blood. Described subset: CD45RA+ positively selected. The sequence came from a man between 18 and 29 years old in good health. CDR3 coding DNA: TGTGCCAGCAGTGGAGGACAGGAGCTCTATGGCTACACCTTC. Translated: CASSGGQELYGYTF.